One sample yielded the 22 T cell receptor beta chains listed below, sequenced in a study of T cell changes during pregnancy in multiple sclerosis. Assay: immunoSEQ multiplex PCR; the TCRdb copy retains only in-frame clones and omits some. Among approximately 60,000 clones listed, 90% were seen once. Source: peripheral blood, taken in the third trimester of pregnancy. The receptors come from a female donor in good health, enrolled as a control in a pregnancy study.

The V and J genes are TRBV4-3 and TRBJ1-1, with D unclear. The germline gives CDR1 LGHNA, CDR2 YSLEER. V lost 2 bases and J lost 4, with 8 bases in between. The CDR3 runs to 13 residues. The CDR3 nucleotides are TGCGCCAGCAGCCAAATGAGGAGCACTGAAGCTTTCTTT. Its translation is CASSQMRSTEAFF.

The rearrangement joins TRBV5-1 to TRBJ2-7; TRBD2 agrees at 8 bases. The germline gives CDR1 SGHRS, CDR2 YFSETQ. The CDR3 sequence is 14 residues long. V was pared by 1 base and J by 2 bases, with 2 bases of the junction left unmatched. The CDR3 coding sequence is TGCGCCAGCAGCTTGAAAGCGGGGGCCTACGAGCAGTACTTC. It codes for CASSLKAGAYEQYF.

This chain joins TRBV5-4 and TRBJ2-3, with D unclear. Germline loops: CDR1 SGHNT, CDR2 YYREEE (reference sequence). There are 13 residues in the CDR3. Trimming left V 0 bases short and J 4 bases short, with 6 bases between. This CDR3 is CASSLVSADTQYF. CDR3 sequence (DNA): TGTGCCAGCAGCTTGGTCTCGGCAGATACGCAGTATTTT.

J is TRBJ1-2 and V is TRBV6-5; D perhaps matches TRBD1 (6 bases). Germline loops: CDR1 MNHEY, CDR2 SVGAGI. V lost 7 bases, J lost 7 bases, and 19 bases lay in between. The CDR3 extends over 14 amino acids. Here the CDR3 DNA reads TGTGCCAGCACTGAAACAGGGAGTCGACGTGGCTACACCTTC. Its protein product is CASTETGSRRGYTF.

V gene TRBV18 combines with J gene TRBJ2-1; 9 positions match TRBD2. Germline V gene sequence: CDR1 KGHSH, CDR2 LQKENI. The CDR3 has 16 amino acids. V lost 0 bases and J lost 1; bases outside the gene matches: 1. The DNA of the CDR3 is TGTGCCAGCTCACCACCGGCGGGAGGGTCCTACAATGAGCAGTTCTTC. This gives the protein CASSPPAGGSYNEQFF.

This clone is a singleton in its sample. V usage is TRBV9 and J usage is TRBJ1-2, with D tentatively TRBD1 (6 bases). The CDR3 has 15 amino acids. The germline V gene has CDR1 SGDLS and CDR2 YYNGEE. V was cut by 4 bases and J by 2 bases, with 15 bases left in between. In DNA form, the CDR3 reads TGTGCCAGCAGCCTCAACCGGGACAAGAACTATGGCTACACCTTC. Encoded protein: CASSLNRDKNYGYTF.

V gene TRBV27 combines with J gene TRBJ1-1; D possibly corresponds to TRBD1 (6 bases). Germline values: CDR1 MNHEY, CDR2 SMNVEV (reference sequence). V lost 6 bases to trimming and J lost 5 bases, with 19 bases between them. CDR3 length: 15 residues. For the CDR3, the DNA is TGTGCCAGCAGGGATATAACAGGGAAGTGGACTGAAGCTTTCTTT. Translated, it gives CASRDITGKWTEAFF.

About this clone itself: Compared with germline, one end of the junction differs, possibly owing to a read error. The chain is built from TRBV25-1 and TRBJ2-3; 14 nucleotides line up with TRBD2. This CDR3 has 18 amino acids. Looked up from germline, CDR1 is MGHDK and CDR2 is SYGVNS. The CDR3 region has the DNA TGTGCCAGCGGTGAGCAAAGGGGACTAGCGGGAGGCACAGATACGCAGTATTTT. As protein: CASGEQRGLAGGTDTQYF.

The table lists this clone with a count of one. The chain links TRBV27 to TRBJ1-1; D is unclear. Looked up from germline, CDR1 is MNHEY and CDR2 is SMNVEV (reference sequence). The germline V and J ends were trimmed by 3 bases and 4 bases, with 9 bases remaining between them. There are 13 residues in the CDR3. CDR3 DNA sequence: TGTGCCAGCAGTTTTAAAGCCGTCACTGAAGCTTTCTTT. Its translation is CASSFKAVTEAFF.

The chain links TRBV19 to TRBJ2-4; 8 positions agree with TRBD1. Germline values: CDR1 LNHDA, CDR2 SQIVND (reference sequence). Germline trimming cut 6 bases from V and 2 bases from J; bases unmatched to any gene: 6. The CDR3 covers 15 residues. Here the CDR3 reads CASSSGGTSKNIQYF. For the CDR3, the DNA is TGTGCCAGTAGCTCAGGGGGCACGTCCAAAAACATTCAGTACTTC.

In its sample, this clone was seen once. The genes are TRBV5-1 and TRBJ1-3; 8 positions agree with TRBD1. With 1 base clipped from V and 0 bases from J, the junction kept 3 bases outside the gene matches. This CDR3 region has 16 residues. CDR1 is SGHRS and CDR2 is YFSETQ in the germline V gene. The CDR3 sequence is CASSLQGASSGNTIYF. Written as DNA, the CDR3 is TGCGCCAGCAGCTTGCAGGGGGCCAGCTCTGGAAACACCATATATTTT.

This chain links TRBV14 with TRBJ1-2; possibly TRBD1 for D (5 bases). The germline gives CDR1 SGHDN, CDR2 FVKESK. Trimming took off 1 base at V and 0 bases at J, with 12 bases between the two ends. The CDR3 contains 16 residues. For the CDR3, the DNA is TGTGCCAGCAGCCAAGTCAGGGCAGGGACTAACTATGGCTACACCTTC. This encodes CASSQVRAGTNYGYTF.

The CDR3 nucleotides are TGTGCCAGCAGCTTCGAGTGGGGGCCAAACAATGAGCAGTTCTTC. Protein product: CASSFEWGPNNEQFF. The chain recombines TRBV11-2 with TRBJ2-1, with D tentatively TRBD1 (6 bases). CDR3 length: 15 amino acids. Germline V lookup: CDR1 SGHAT, CDR2 FQNNGV. The V and J ends lost 3 bases and 5 bases respectively, with 14 bases between them.

The J gene is TRBJ1-2, the V gene TRBV19, with D tentatively TRBD1 (5 bases). Germline lookup yields CDR1 LNHDA and CDR2 SQIVND (reference sequence). The V end was cut by 3 bases, the J end by 3 bases, with 17 bases between. The length of the CDR3 is 16 residues. CDR3 in amino acids: CASSIRGRSGDYGYTF. For the CDR3, the DNA is TGTGCCAGTAGTATTAGGGGTCGCTCCGGCGACTATGGCTACACCTTC.

The V gene is TRBV27, the J gene TRBJ1-3, with 7 bases matching TRBD1. V gave up 5 bases and J gave up 2 bases; unmatched junction bases: 6. This CDR3 spans 15 amino acids. The germline V gene has CDR1 MNHEY and CDR2 SMNVEV (reference sequence). CDR3 sequence reads: CASSASGTAGNTIYF. The CDR3 DNA sequence: TGTGCCAGCAGTGCCTCCGGGACAGCTGGAAACACCATATATTTT.

J is TRBJ2-1 and V is TRBV6-5; TRBD2 matches at 8 bases. Germline CDR1 and CDR2: MNHEY and SVGAGI. Trimming took 6 bases from V and 14 from J; bases not matched to a gene: 9. The CDR3 covers 12 residues. Written as DNA, the CDR3 is TGTGCCAGCAGCCACGGGGGGGATCCTGAGTTCTTC. Translated: CASSHGGDPEFF.

This chain connects TRBV4-1 to TRBJ1-6; D gene ambiguous. The CDR3 length is 15 residues. V lost 0 bases and J lost 6, with 9 bases in between. Germline lookup yields CDR1 MGHRA and CDR2 YSYEKL. CDR3 sequence (DNA): TGCGCCAGCAGCCAAGATACGGAGGGTAATTCACCCCTCCACTTT. Its translation: CASSQDTEGNSPLHF.

The chain recombines TRBV6-4 with TRBJ1-2; no firm D call. The CDR3 consists of 15 residues. The V gene lost 5 bases and the J gene lost 0 bases, with 13 bases spanning the gap. Germline V gene lookup returns CDR1 MRHNA and CDR2 SNTAGT. CDR3 sequence (DNA): TGTGCCAGCAGTCCCGAAACATCAGCTAACTATGGCTACACCTTC. It is translated as CASSPETSANYGYTF.

The gene calls are TRBV4-3 and TRBJ1-1; 9 bases line up with TRBD1. V trimming: 0 bases; J trimming: 5 bases; junction bases outside the gene matches: 10. This CDR3 has 17 residues. From germline, CDR1 is LGHNA and CDR2 YSLEER. The CDR3 loop reads CASSQDDWTGASTEAFF. The CDR3 coding sequence is TGCGCCAGCAGCCAAGACGATTGGACAGGGGCGTCGACTGAAGCTTTCTTT.

The chain recombines TRBV11-2 with TRBJ2-1, with a weak D call TRBD2 (6 bases). This CDR3 has 14 residues. Trimming removed 4 bases at V and 5 bases at J, with 12 bases between. The germline gives CDR1 SGHAT, CDR2 FQNNGV. The CDR3 spells CASSSRDSNNEQFF. CDR3 bases: TGTGCCAGCAGCTCCCGGGACTCAAACAATGAGCAGTTCTTC.

This chain connects TRBV6-6 to TRBJ2-2; 7 bases are a match to TRBD1. With 4 bases clipped from V and 3 bases from J, the junction kept 2 bases outside the gene matches. The CDR3 loop spans 14 amino acids. Per the germline V gene, CDR1 is MNHNY and CDR2 is SVGAGI (reference sequence). The CDR3 region is CASSSTGDTGELFF. The CDR3 DNA reads TGTGCCAGCAGTTCCACAGGGGACACCGGGGAGCTGTTTTTT.

The chain recombines TRBV6-6 with TRBJ1-3; weak D call: TRBD1 (5 bases). From germline, CDR1 is MNHNY and CDR2 SVGAGI (reference sequence). Trimming pared 1 base from V and 0 bases from J, leaving 10 bases between. The CDR3 has 16 amino acids. The CDR3 bases are TGTGCCAGCAGTTACTTTCAGGGCAACTCTGGAAACACCATATATTTT. Its protein product is CASSYFQGNSGNTIYF.